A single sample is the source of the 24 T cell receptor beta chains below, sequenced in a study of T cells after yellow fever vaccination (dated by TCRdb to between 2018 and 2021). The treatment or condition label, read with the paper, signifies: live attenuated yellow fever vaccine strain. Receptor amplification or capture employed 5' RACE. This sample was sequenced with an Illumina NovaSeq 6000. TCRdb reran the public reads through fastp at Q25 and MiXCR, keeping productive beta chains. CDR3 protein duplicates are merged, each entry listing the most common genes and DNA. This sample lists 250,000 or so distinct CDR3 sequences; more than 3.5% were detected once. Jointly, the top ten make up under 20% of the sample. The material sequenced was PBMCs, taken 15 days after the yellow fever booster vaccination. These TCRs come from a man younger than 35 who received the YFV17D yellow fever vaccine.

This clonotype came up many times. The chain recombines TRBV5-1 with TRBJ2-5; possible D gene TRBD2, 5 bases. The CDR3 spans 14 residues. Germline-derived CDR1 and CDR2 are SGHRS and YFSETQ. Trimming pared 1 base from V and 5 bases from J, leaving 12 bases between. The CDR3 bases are TGCGCCAGCAGCTTGACCCTCTCGGGGGAGACCCAGTACTTC. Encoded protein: CASSLTLSGETQYF.

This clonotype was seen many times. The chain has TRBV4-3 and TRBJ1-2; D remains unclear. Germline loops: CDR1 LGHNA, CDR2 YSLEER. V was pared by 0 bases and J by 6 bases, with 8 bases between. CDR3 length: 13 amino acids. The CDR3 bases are TGCGCCAGCAGCCAAGAGGTGCGGGATGGCTACACCTTC. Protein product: CASSQEVRDGYTF.

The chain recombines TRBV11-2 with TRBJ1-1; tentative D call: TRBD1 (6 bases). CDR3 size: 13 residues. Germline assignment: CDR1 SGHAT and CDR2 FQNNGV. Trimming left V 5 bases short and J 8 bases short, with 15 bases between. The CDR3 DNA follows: TGTGCCAGCAGCCCAGAAAACAGGGTAGAAGCTTTCTTT. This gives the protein CASSPENRVEAFF.

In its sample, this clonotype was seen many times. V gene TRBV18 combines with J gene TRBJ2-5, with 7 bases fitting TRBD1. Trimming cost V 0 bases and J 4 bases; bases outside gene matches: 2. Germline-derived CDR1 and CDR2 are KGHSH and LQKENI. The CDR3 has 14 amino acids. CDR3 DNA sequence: TGTGCCAGCTCACCACCGAGGGGGCGAGAGACCCAGTACTTC. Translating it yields CASSPPRGRETQYF.

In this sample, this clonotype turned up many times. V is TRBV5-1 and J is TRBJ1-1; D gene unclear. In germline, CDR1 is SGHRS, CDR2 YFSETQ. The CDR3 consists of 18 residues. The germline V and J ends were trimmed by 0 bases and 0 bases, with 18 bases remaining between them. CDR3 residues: CASSLDFSGSPMNTEAFF. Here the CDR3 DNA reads TGCGCCAGCAGCTTGGATTTCTCGGGCAGCCCCATGAACACTGAAGCTTTCTTT.

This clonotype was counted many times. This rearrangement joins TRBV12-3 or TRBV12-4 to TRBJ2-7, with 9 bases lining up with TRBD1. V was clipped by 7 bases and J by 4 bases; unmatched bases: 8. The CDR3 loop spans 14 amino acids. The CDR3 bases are TGTGCCAGCAAACTCCGACAGGGGGAATACGAGCAGTACTTC. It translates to CASKLRQGEYEQYF.

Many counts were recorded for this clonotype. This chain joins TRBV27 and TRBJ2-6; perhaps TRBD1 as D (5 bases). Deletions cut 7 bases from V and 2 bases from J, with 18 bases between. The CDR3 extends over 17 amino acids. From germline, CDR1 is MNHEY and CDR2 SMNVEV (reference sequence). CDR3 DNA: TGTGCCAGCAAACTCAGGGTGGGCTTGGCTGGGGCCAACGTCCTGACTTTC. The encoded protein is CASKLRVGLAGANVLTF.

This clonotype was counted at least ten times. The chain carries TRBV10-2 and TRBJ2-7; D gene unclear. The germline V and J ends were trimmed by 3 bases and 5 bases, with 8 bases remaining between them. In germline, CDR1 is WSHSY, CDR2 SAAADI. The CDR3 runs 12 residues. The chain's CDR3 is CASSEGGHEQYF. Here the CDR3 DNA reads TGCGCCAGCAGTGAAGGTGGTCACGAGCAGTACTTC.

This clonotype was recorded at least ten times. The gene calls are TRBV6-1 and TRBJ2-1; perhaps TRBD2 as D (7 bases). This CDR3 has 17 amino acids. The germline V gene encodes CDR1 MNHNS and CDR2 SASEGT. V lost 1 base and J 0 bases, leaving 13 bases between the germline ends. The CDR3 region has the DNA TGTGCCAGCAGTGAAGATGGGGGGGGCCTCTCCTACAATGAGCAGTTCTTC. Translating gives CASSEDGGGLSYNEQFF.

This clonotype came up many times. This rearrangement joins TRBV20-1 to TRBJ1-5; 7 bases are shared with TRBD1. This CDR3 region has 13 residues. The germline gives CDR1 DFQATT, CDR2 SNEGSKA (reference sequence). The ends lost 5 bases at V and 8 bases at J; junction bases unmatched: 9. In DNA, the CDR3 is TGCAGTGCTGCCCGAGGGGGCACGAAGCCCCAGCATTTT. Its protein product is CSAARGGTKPQHF.

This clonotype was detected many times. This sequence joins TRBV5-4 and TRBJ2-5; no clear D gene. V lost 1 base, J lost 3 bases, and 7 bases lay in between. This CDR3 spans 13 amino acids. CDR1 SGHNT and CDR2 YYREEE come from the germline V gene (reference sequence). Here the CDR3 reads CASSLPYEETQYF. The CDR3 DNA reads TGTGCCAGCAGCTTGCCGTACGAAGAGACCCAGTACTTC.

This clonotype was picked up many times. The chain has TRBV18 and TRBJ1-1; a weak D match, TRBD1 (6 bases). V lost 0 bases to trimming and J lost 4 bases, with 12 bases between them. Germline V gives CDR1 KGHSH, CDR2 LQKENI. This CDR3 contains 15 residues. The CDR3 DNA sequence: TGTGCCAGCTCACCACCGACAGGATGGAGCACTGAAGCTTTCTTT. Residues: CASSPPTGWSTEAFF.

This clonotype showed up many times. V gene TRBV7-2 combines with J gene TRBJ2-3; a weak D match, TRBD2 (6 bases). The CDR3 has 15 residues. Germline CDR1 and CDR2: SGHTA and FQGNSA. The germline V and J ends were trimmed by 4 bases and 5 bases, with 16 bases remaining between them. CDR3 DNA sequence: TGTGCCAGCAGCTCACTGGGCGGGGTGTTAGATACGCAGTATTTT. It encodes CASSSLGGVLDTQYF.

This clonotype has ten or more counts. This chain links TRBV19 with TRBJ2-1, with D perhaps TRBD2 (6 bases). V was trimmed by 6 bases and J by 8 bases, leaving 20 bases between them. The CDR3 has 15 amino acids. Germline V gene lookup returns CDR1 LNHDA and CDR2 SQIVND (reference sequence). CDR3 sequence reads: CASRTTGTGIDEQFF. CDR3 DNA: TGTGCCAGTAGAACTACCGGGACTGGCATCGATGAGCAGTTCTTC.

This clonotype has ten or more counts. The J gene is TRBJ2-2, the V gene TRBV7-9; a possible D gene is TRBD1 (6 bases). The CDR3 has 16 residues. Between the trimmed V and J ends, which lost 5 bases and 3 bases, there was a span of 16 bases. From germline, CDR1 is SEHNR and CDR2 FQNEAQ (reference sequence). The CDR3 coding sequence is TGTGCCAGCAGCCGAGAACCACAGGGATACACCGGGGAGCTGTTTTTT. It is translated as CASSREPQGYTGELFF.

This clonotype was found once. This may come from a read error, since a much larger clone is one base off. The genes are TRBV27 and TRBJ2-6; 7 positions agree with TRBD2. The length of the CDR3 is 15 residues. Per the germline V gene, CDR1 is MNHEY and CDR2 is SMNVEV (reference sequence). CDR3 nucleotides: TGTCCCAGCAGTGGGAGGGACTCTGGGGCCAACGTCCTGACTTTC. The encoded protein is CPSSGRDSGANVLTF.

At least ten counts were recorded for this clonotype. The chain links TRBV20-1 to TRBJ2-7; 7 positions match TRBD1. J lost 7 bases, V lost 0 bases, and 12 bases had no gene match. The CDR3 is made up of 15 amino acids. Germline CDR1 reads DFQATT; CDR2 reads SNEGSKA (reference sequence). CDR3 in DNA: TGCAGTGCTAGAGAGACAGGGCTGACGTTTGGGGAGCAGTACTTC. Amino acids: CSARETGLTFGEQYF.

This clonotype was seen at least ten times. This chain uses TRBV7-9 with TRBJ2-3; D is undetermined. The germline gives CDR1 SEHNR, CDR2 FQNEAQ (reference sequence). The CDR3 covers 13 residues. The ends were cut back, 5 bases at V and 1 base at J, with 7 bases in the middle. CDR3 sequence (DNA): TGTGCCAGCAGCGGGGTCGGCACAGATACGCAGTATTTT. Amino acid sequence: CASSGVGTDTQYF.

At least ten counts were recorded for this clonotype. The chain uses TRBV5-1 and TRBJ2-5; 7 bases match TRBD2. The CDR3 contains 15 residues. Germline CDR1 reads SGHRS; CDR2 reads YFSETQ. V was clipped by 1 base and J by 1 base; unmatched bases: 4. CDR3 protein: CASSLLGGIQETQYF. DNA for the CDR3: TGCGCCAGCAGCTTGTTGGGGGGGATCCAAGAGACCCAGTACTTC. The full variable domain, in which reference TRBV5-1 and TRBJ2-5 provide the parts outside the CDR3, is KAGVTQTPRYLIKTRGQQVTLSCSPISGHRSVSWYQQTPGQGLQFLFEYFSETQRNKGNFPGRFSGRQFSNSRSEMNVSTLELGDSALYLCASSLLGGIQETQYFGPGTRLLVL.

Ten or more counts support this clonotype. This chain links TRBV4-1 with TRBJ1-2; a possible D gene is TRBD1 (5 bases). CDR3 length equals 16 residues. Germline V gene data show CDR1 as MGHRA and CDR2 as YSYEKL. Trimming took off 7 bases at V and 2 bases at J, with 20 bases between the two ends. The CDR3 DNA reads TGCGCCAGCACTCATTCTCCGGGACGGAAGAACTATGGCTACACCTTC. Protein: CASTHSPGRKNYGYTF.

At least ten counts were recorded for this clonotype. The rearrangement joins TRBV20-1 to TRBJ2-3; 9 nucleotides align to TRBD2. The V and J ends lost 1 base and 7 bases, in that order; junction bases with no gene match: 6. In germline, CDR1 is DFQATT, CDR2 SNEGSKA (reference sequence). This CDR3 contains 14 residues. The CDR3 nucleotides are TGCAGTGCTAGAGTAGCGGGGGCCGCGTATACGCAGTATTTT. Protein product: CSARVAGAAYTQYF.

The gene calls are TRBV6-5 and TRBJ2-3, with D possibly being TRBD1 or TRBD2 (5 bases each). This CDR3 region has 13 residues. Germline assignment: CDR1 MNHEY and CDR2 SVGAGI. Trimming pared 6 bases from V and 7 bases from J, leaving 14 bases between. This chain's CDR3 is CASRPPGPYTQYF. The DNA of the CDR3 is TGTGCCAGCAGGCCACCGGGACCTTATACGCAGTATTTT.

The CDR3 DNA follows: TGCAGTGCTAGAGCGCAGGGTGGGAATTCACCCCTCCACTTT. This sequence encodes CSARAQGGNSPLHF. This rearrangement joins TRBV20-1 to TRBJ1-6; perhaps TRBD1 as D (5 bases). The CDR3 has 14 amino acids. Looked up from germline, CDR1 is DFQATT and CDR2 is SNEGSKA (reference sequence). The V gene lost 1 base and the J gene lost 7 bases, with 11 bases spanning the gap.

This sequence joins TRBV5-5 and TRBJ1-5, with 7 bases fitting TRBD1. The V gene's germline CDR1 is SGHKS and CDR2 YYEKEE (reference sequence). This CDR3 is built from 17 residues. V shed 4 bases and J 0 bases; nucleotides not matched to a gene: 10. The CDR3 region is CASSEPGQLDSNQPQHF. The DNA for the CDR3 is TGTGCCAGCAGCGAACCGGGACAGCTTGATAGCAATCAGCCCCAGCATTTT.